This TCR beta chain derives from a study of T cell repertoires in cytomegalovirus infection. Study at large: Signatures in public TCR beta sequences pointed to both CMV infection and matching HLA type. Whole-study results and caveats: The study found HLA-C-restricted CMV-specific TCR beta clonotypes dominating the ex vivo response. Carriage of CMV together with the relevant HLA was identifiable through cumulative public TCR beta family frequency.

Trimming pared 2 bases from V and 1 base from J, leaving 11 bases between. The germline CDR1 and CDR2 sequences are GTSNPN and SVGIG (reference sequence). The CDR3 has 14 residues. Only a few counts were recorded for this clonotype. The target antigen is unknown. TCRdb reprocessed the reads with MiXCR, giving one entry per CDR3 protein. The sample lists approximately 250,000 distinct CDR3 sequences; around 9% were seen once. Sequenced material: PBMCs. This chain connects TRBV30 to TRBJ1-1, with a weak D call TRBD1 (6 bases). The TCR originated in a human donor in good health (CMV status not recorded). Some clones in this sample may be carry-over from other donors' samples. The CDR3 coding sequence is TGTGCCTGGAGTAGAGGACAGAGGAACACTGAAGCTTTCTTT. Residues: CAWSRGQRNTEAFF.